Shown below are 7 T cell receptor beta chains from a single sample sequenced in a study of OX40 agonist ivuxolimab in advanced cancers. Clones were sequenced by immunoSEQ multiplex PCR, and TCRdb holds only the in-frame ones, with some missing. There are tens of thousands of clones in the sample; roughly 87% occur only once, and 45% to 60% lies in the top ten. The sequencing here drew on CD4+ or CD8+ T cells sorted from blood, taken in a trial of the OX40 agonist ivuxolimab. The source of these receptors is an adult with an advanced solid tumor such as melanoma, head and neck, liver or kidney cancer.

This chain joins TRBV19 and TRBJ1-6, with TRBD1 matching 12 bases. This CDR3 comprises 15 residues. J was trimmed by 9 bases and V by 5 bases; bases with no gene match: 5. In germline, CDR1 is LNHDA, CDR2 SQIVND (reference sequence). The CDR3 DNA follows: TGTGCCAGTAGTTTCGGGACAGGGGGCGTTTCACCCCTCCACTTT. It specifies CASSFGTGGVSPLHF.

The chain recombines TRBV7-9 with TRBJ1-1, with 9 bases fitting TRBD1. The germline CDR1 and CDR2 sequences are SEHNR and FQNEAQ (reference sequence). The CDR3 contains 15 residues. Losses at the gene ends were 2 bases for V and 3 bases for J; bases not matched to a gene: 4. This CDR3 is CASSLYRGLDTEAFF. In DNA, the CDR3 is TGTGCCAGCAGCTTATACAGGGGGCTGGACACTGAAGCTTTCTTT.

This chain uses TRBV4-1 with TRBJ2-7, with a tentative D call TRBD1 (5 bases). The CDR3 loop spans 17 amino acids. The germline gives CDR1 MGHRA, CDR2 YSYEKL. The V end was cut by 1 base, the J end by 9 bases, with 25 bases between. CDR3 sequence (DNA): TGCGCCAGCAGCCAAGGAACAGGACCCGACCCCTTAGTAGGGCAGTACTTC. It translates to CASSQGTGPDPLVGQYF.

The J gene is TRBJ2-1, the V gene TRBV7-2; possible D gene TRBD1, 5 bases. The germline CDR1 and CDR2 sequences are SGHTA and FQGNSA. With 3 bases removed from V and 5 bases from J, the gap between germline ends came to 11 bases. This CDR3 region has 14 residues. This chain's CDR3 is CASSFFTGNNEQFF. The CDR3 nucleotides are TGTGCCAGCAGCTTTTTTACAGGAAACAATGAGCAGTTCTTC.

The J gene is TRBJ2-3, the V gene TRBV6-5, with no clear D. CDR3 size: 15 residues. Germline V gives CDR1 MNHEY, CDR2 SVGAGI. V lost 7 bases and J lost 3, with 17 bases in between. This CDR3 reads CASTKGQFTTDTQYF. CDR3 coding DNA: TGTGCCAGCACAAAAGGGCAGTTTACTACAGATACGCAGTATTTT.

This clone has just one count. This chain joins TRBV11-2 and TRBJ2-6, with D tentatively TRBD1 (6 bases). V lost 6 bases, J lost 5 bases, and 14 bases lay in between. This CDR3 has 15 residues. The germline gives CDR1 SGHAT, CDR2 FQNNGV. DNA for the CDR3: TGTGCCAGCAGGTCACAGGGTCTGAGGGCCAACGTCCTGACTTTC. It codes for CASRSQGLRANVLTF.

The rearrangement links TRBV6-5 to TRBJ1-1; 7 nucleotides line up with TRBD1. CDR1 MNHEY and CDR2 SVGAGI come from the germline V gene. This CDR3 is 14 amino acids long. V was clipped by 4 bases and J by 5 bases; unmatched bases: 7. The CDR3 sequence is CASSFTGVGTEAFF. CDR3 nucleotides: TGTGCCAGCAGTTTTACAGGGGTCGGGACTGAAGCTTTCTTT.